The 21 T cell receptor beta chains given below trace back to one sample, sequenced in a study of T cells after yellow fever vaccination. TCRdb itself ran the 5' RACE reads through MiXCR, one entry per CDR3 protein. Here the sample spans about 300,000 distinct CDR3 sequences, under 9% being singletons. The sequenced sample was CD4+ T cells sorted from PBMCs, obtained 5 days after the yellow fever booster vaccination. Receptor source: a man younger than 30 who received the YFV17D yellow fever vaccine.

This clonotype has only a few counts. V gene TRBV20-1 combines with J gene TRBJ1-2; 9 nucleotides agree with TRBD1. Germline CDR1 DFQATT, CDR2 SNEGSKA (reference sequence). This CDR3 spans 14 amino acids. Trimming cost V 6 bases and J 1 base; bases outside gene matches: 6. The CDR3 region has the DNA TGCAGTGCATTACAGGGGGCGAGTAACTATGGCTACACCTTC. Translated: CSALQGASNYGYTF.

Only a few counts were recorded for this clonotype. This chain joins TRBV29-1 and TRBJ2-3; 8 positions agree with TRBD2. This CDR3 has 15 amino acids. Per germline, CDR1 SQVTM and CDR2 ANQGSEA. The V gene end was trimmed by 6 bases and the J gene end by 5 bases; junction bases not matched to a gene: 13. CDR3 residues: CSVNGVAGGRDTQYF. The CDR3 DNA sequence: TGCAGCGTCAACGGGGTGGCGGGGGGACGAGATACGCAGTATTTT.

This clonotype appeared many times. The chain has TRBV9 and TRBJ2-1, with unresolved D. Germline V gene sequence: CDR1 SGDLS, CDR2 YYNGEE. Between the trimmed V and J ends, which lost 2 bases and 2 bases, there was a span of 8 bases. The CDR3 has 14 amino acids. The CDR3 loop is CASSVTQAYNEQFF. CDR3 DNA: TGTGCCAGCAGCGTCACCCAAGCCTACAATGAGCAGTTCTTC.

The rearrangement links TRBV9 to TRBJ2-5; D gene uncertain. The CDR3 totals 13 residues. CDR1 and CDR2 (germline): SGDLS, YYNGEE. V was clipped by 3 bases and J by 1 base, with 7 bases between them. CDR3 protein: CASSGAFQETQYF. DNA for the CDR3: TGTGCCAGCAGCGGGGCCTTCCAAGAGACCCAGTACTTC.

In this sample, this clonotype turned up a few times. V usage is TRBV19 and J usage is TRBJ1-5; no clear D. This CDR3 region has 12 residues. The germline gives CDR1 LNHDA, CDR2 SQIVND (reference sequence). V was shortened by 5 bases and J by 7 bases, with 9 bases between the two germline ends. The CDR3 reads CASSPLAQPQHF. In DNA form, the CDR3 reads TGTGCCAGTAGTCCCCTGGCCCAGCCCCAGCATTTT.

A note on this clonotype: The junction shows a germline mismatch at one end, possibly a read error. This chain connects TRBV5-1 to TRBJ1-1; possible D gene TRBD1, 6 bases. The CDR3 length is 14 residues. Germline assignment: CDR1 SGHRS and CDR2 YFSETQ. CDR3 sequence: CARSWGTTNTEAFF. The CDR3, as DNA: TGCGCCAGAAGCTGGGGGACAACGAACACTGAAGCTTTCTTT.

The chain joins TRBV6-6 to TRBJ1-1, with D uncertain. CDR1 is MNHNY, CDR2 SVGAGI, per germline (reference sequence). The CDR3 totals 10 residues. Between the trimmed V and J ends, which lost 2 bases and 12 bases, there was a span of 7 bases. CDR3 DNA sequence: TGTGCCAGCAGTTACCCCCGTCCTTTCTTT. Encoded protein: CASSYPRPFF.

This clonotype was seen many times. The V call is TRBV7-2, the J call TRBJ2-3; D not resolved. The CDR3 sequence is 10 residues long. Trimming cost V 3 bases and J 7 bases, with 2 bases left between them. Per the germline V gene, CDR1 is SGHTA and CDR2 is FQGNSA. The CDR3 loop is CASSFNTQYF. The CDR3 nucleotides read TGTGCCAGCAGCTTCAATACGCAGTATTTT.

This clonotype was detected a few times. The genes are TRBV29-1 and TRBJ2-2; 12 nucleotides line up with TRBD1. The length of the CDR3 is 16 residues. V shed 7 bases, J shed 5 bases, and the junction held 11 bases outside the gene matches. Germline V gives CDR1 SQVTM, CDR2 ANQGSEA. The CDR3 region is CSASPGTGGYTGELFF. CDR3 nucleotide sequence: TGCAGCGCAAGTCCCGGGACAGGGGGCTATACCGGGGAGCTGTTTTTT.

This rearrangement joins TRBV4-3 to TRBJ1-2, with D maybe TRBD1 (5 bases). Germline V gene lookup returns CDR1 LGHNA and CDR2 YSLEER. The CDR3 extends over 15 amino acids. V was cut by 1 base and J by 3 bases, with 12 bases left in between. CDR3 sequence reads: CASSQGGVYDYGYTF. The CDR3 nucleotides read TGCGCCAGCAGCCAAGGGGGGGTCTATGACTATGGCTACACCTTC.

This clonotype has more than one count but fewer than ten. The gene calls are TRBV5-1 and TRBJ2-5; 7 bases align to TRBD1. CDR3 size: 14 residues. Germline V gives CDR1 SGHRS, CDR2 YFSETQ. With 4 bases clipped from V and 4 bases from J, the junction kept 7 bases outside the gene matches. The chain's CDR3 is CASSTGTVAETQYF. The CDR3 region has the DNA TGCGCCAGCAGCACAGGGACAGTTGCAGAGACCCAGTACTTC.

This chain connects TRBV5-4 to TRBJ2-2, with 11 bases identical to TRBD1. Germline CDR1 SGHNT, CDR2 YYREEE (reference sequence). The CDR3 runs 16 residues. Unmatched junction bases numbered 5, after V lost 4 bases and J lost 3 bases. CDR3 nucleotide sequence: TGTGCCAGCAGCATACCGGGACAGGGGGACACCGGGGAGCTGTTTTTT. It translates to CASSIPGQGDTGELFF.

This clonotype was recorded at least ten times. The CDR3 DNA is TGTGCCAGCAGTTACTCGCCCGAAGCTTTCTTT. Translation: CASSYSPEAFF. The genes are TRBV6-6 and TRBJ1-1; D unresolved. This CDR3 is 11 amino acids long. In germline, CDR1 is MNHNY, CDR2 SVGAGI (reference sequence). V was clipped by 0 bases and J by 8 bases, with 4 bases between them.

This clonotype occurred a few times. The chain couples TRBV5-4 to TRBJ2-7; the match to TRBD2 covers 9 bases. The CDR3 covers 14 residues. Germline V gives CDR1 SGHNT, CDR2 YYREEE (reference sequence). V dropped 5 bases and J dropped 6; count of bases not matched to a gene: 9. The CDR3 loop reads CASRLPGLASEQYF. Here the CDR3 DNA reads TGTGCCAGCAGGTTGCCGGGACTAGCTAGCGAGCAGTACTTC.

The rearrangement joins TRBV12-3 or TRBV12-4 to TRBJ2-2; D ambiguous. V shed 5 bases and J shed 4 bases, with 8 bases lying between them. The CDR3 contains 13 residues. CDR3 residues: CASSPGFTGELFF. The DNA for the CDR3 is TGTGCCAGCAGTCCTGGTTTCACCGGGGAGCTGTTTTTT.

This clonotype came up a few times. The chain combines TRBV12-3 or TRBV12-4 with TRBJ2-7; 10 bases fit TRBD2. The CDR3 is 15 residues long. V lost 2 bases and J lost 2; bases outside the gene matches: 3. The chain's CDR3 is CASSLSSGGAYEQYV. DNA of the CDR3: TGTGCCAGCAGTTTATCGAGCGGGGGGGCCTACGAGCAGTACGTC.

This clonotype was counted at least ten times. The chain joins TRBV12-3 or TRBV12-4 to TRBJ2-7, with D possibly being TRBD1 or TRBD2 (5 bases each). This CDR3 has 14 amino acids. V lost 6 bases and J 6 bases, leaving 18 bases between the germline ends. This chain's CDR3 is CASSPRDVPSEQYV. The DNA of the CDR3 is TGTGCCAGCAGCCCCCGGGACGTCCCTAGCGAGCAGTACGTC.

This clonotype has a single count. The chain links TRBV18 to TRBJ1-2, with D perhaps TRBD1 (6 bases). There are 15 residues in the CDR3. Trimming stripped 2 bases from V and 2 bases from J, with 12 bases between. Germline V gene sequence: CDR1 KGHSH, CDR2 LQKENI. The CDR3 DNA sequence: TGTGCCAGCTCACCAACCGGACAGATGAACTATGGCTACACCTTC. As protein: CASSPTGQMNYGYTF.

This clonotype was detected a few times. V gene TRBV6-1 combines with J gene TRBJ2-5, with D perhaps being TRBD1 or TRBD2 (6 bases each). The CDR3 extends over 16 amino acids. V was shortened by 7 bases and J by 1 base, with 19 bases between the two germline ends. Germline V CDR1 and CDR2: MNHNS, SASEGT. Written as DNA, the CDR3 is TGTGCCAGCACCCAAAGCGTGGGGGGCCTCCAAGAGACCCAGTACTTC. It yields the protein CASTQSVGGLQETQYF.

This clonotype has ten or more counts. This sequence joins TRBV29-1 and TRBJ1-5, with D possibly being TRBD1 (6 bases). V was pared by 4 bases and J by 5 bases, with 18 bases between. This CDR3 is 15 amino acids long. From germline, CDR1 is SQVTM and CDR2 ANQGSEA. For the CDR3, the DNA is TGCAGCGTTGGAATTGGGAGGGCAGGGGATCAGCCCCAGCATTTT. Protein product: CSVGIGRAGDQPQHF.

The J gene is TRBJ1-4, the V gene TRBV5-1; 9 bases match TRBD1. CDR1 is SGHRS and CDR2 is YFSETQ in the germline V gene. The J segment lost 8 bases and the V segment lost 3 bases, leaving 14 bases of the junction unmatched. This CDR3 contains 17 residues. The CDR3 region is CASSSGTGNTRREKLFF. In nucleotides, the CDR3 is TGCGCCAGCAGCTCCGGGACAGGGAACACCAGGAGGGAAAAACTGTTTTTT.